The 29 T cell receptor beta chains given below trace back to one sample, sequenced in a study of CD8+ T cells in alopecia areata. RNA was isolated and reverse transcribed to cDNA, the sequencing template. Assay used: immunoSEQ multiplex PCR; TCRdb lists only in-frame clones, some missing. Altogether 150,000 to 200,000 clones are present, 50% to 70% being singletons, with the ten largest covering roughly 14%. The starting material was CD4+ T cells sorted from blood, obtained at week 0. The source is a human donor with alopecia areata.

The V gene is TRBV29-1, the J gene TRBJ1-1, with 7 bases lining up with TRBD1. The V and J ends lost 4 bases and 0 bases, in that order; junction bases with no gene match: 2. The CDR3 extends over 13 amino acids. Germline V gene sequence: CDR1 SQVTM, CDR2 ANQGSEA. CDR3: CSVAGTVNTEAFF. The CDR3 DNA follows: TGCAGCGTTGCCGGGACAGTGAACACTGAAGCTTTCTTT.

This chain connects TRBV30 to TRBJ1-5; 7 bases fit TRBD1. CDR1 and CDR2 (germline): GTSNPN, SVGIG (reference sequence). The CDR3 runs 15 residues. Trimming took 0 bases from V and 2 from J; bases not matched to a gene: 4. In DNA form, the CDR3 reads TGTGCCTGGAGTGTAGACAGGGCGGGCAATCAGCCCCAGCATTTT. Its translation: CAWSVDRAGNQPQHF.

This sequence joins TRBV5-1 and TRBJ2-5; 13 nucleotides agree with TRBD2. CDR3 length: 16 amino acids. Germline CDR1 reads SGHRS; CDR2 reads YFSETQ. Trimming at V came to 4 bases and at J to 5 bases, leaving 8 bases not matched to a gene. The CDR3 spells CASSMTSGGPRETQYF. In DNA, the CDR3 is TGCGCCAGCAGCATGACTAGCGGGGGGCCCCGGGAGACCCAGTACTTC.

The J gene is TRBJ2-5, the V gene TRBV5-1; no definite D call. CDR3 length equals 16 residues. Germline values: CDR1 SGHRS, CDR2 YFSETQ. Trimming removed 6 bases at V and 5 bases at J, with 23 bases between. For the CDR3, the DNA is TGCGCCAGCAACCCAGACCGGGCAGGAGTTTCGGAGACCCAGTACTTC. Amino acids: CASNPDRAGVSETQYF.

This chain joins TRBV29-1 and TRBJ1-1, with no clear D. Germline CDR1 SQVTM, CDR2 ANQGSEA. This CDR3 is built from 14 residues. Trimming stripped 4 bases from V and 4 bases from J, with 16 bases between. CDR3 residues: CSVGQQLAATEAFF. The CDR3 DNA follows: TGCAGCGTTGGCCAACAACTAGCAGCCACTGAAGCTTTCTTT.

This clone was counted only a few times. This chain uses TRBV29-1 with TRBJ2-7, with 11 positions matching TRBD1. Germline trimming cut 2 bases from V and 6 bases from J; bases unmatched to any gene: 3. This CDR3 has 13 residues. Germline CDR1 and CDR2: SQVTM and ANQGSEA. The CDR3 DNA reads TGCAGCGTTGAAAGGACAGGGGGCCGCGAGCAGTACTTC. Translated: CSVERTGGREQYF.

This clone was seen once. The same CDR3 can be traced to other DNA sequences in this sample. The J gene is TRBJ1-1, the V gene TRBV29-1; D is unclear. The germline CDR1 and CDR2 sequences are SQVTM and ANQGSEA. Trimming left V 6 bases short and J 0 bases short, with 11 bases between. CDR3 length: 13 amino acids. Written as DNA, the CDR3 is TGCAGCGTCGGACCGAGACTGAACACTGAAGCTTTCTTT. As protein: CSVGPRLNTEAFF. Looking up the rest from reference TRBV29-1 and TRBJ1-1 gives the full variable domain: SAVISQKPSRDICQRGTSLTIQCQVDSQVTMMFWYRQQPGQSLTLIATANQGSEATYESGFVIDKFPISRPNLTFSTLTVSNMSPEDSSIYLCSVGPRLNTEAFFGQGTRLTVV.

The CDR3 spells CASSRGGLSNTGELFF. The CDR3 DNA reads as TGTGCCAGCAGTCGGGGAGGGCTTTCGAACACCGGGGAGCTGTTTTTT. The rearrangement joins TRBV13 to TRBJ2-2; TRBD2 aligns across 7 bases. The length of the CDR3 is 16 residues. Germline CDR1 reads PRHDT; CDR2 reads FYEKMQ (reference sequence). The V and J ends lost 6 bases and 0 bases, in that order; junction bases with no gene match: 7.

The chain carries TRBV5-1 and TRBJ2-1; D call uncertain. Trimming pared 2 bases from V and 6 bases from J, leaving 15 bases between. This CDR3 region has 15 residues. The germline V gene encodes CDR1 SGHRS and CDR2 YFSETQ. The CDR3 here is CASSLIVGRGNEQFF. The CDR3 DNA reads TGCGCCAGCAGCTTAATCGTTGGTCGAGGCAATGAGCAGTTCTTC.

The table lists this clone with a few counts. This rearrangement joins TRBV6-6 to TRBJ2-5, with 13 bases that match TRBD2. V dropped 4 bases and J dropped 4; count of bases not matched to a gene: 6. Looked up from germline, CDR1 is MNHNY and CDR2 is SVGAGI (reference sequence). The CDR3 is 16 residues long. The CDR3 loop is CASSSPGTSGAETQYF. The CDR3, as DNA: TGTGCCAGCAGTTCCCCCGGGACTAGCGGGGCAGAGACCCAGTACTTC.

The chain combines TRBV4-1 with TRBJ2-3; TRBD1 agrees at 7 bases. The CDR3 has 16 residues. Unmatched junction bases numbered 7, after V lost 2 bases and J lost 2 bases. From germline, CDR1 is MGHRA and CDR2 YSYEKL. The CDR3 sequence is CASSQPDRTYTDTQYF. CDR3 nucleotide sequence: TGCGCCAGCAGCCAACCGGACAGGACCTACACAGATACGCAGTATTTT.

The rearrangement uses TRBV5-1 and TRBJ2-5; D unclear. Trimming took off 1 base at V and 1 base at J, with 11 bases between the two ends. Germline-derived CDR1 and CDR2 are SGHRS and YFSETQ. The CDR3 totals 15 residues. As DNA, the CDR3 is TGCGCCAGCAGCTTGCGGGCGGCGACCCAAGAGACCCAGTACTTC. Translated, it gives CASSLRAATQETQYF.

The V call is TRBV6-1, the J call TRBJ2-4; possible D gene TRBD2, 5 bases. The CDR3 has 16 residues. Germline lookup yields CDR1 MNHNS and CDR2 SASEGT. With 4 bases removed from V and 1 base from J, the gap between germline ends came to 14 bases. The CDR3 here is CASSVESGFAKNIQYF. Here the CDR3 DNA reads TGTGCCAGCAGTGTCGAAAGCGGTTTCGCCAAAAACATTCAGTACTTC.

The chain joins TRBV19 to TRBJ2-7; maybe TRBD2 (6 bases). The CDR3 is made up of 15 amino acids. The germline V gene encodes CDR1 LNHDA and CDR2 SQIVND (reference sequence). The germline V and J ends were trimmed by 4 bases and 9 bases, with 22 bases remaining between them. CDR3 in DNA: TGTGCCAGTAGTACCCCCCCGGGAGAAGGCCAGAGGCAGTACTTC. Its translation: CASSTPPGEGQRQYF.

The chain is built from TRBV5-4 and TRBJ2-5; 7 positions match TRBD2. There are 14 residues in the CDR3. Germline V gene lookup returns CDR1 SGHNT and CDR2 YYREEE (reference sequence). J was trimmed by 1 base and V by 3 bases; bases with no gene match: 3. The CDR3 nucleotides are TGTGCCAGCAGCTCGGGACTATTCCAAGAGACCCAGTACTTC. Protein sequence: CASSSGLFQETQYF.

The chain is built from TRBV30 and TRBJ2-7; D possibly matches TRBD1 or TRBD2 (6 bases each). The V end lost 1 base, the J end lost 2 bases, and 15 bases lay between the germline ends. Germline V gene sequence: CDR1 GTSNPN, CDR2 SVGIG (reference sequence). The CDR3 has 15 amino acids. DNA for the CDR3: TGTGCCTGGAGTGAGGCGGGACAAGCACCCTACGAGCAGTACTTC. It yields the protein CAWSEAGQAPYEQYF.

The CDR3 spells CASSLSGPSPYEQYF. The CDR3 nucleotides are TGTGCCAGCAGTTTATCTGGTCCCTCGCCCTACGAGCAGTACTTC. The rearrangement uses TRBV27 and TRBJ2-7, with D unclear. This CDR3 spans 15 amino acids. V shed 0 bases and J shed 2 bases, with 11 bases lying between them. Germline CDR1 and CDR2: MNHEY and SMNVEV (reference sequence).

The table lists this clone with a count of one. This chain uses TRBV15 with TRBJ2-7; 9 positions match TRBD1. CDR3 length equals 14 residues. Germline trimming cut 4 bases from V and 6 bases from J; bases unmatched to any gene: 7. Germline V CDR1 and CDR2: LNHNV, YYDKDF (reference sequence). The CDR3 sequence is CATSIRDRVSEQYF. For the CDR3, the DNA is TGTGCCACCAGCATACGGGACAGGGTCTCCGAGCAGTACTTC. The full variable domain, rest sourced from reference TRBV15 and TRBJ2-7, is DAMVIQNPRYQVTQFGKPVTLSCSQTLNHNVMYWYQQKSSQAPKLLFHYYDKDFNNEADTPDNFQSRRPNTSFCFLDIRSPGLGDTAMYLCATSIRDRVSEQYFGPGTRLTVT.

The gene calls are TRBV29-1 and TRBJ2-5; 7 positions match TRBD1. CDR1 SQVTM and CDR2 ANQGSEA come from the germline V gene. The CDR3 contains 12 residues. Trimming at V came to 7 bases and at J to 5 bases, leaving 7 bases not matched to a gene. Here the CDR3 reads CSATGDRETQYF. In DNA form, the CDR3 reads TGCAGCGCTACAGGGGATCGGGAGACCCAGTACTTC.

Only a few counts were recorded for this clone. The V call is TRBV6-5, the J call TRBJ1-6; 7 positions agree with TRBD1. The germline CDR1 and CDR2 sequences are MNHEY and SVGAGI. V lost 6 bases and J lost 14; bases outside the gene matches: 7. There are 12 residues in the CDR3. In DNA, the CDR3 is TGTGCCAGCAGCCCAGGGGGGGCCACCCTCCACTTT. Protein: CASSPGGATLHF.

The chain recombines TRBV2 with TRBJ1-5; 9 positions match TRBD1. Germline CDR1 is SNHLY and CDR2 is FYNNEI. The CDR3 covers 15 residues. The V and J ends lost 6 bases and 6 bases, in that order; junction bases with no gene match: 9. DNA for the CDR3: TGTGCCAGCAGCGCTACAGGGGGCGTGGGTCAGCCCCAGCATTTT. Protein product: CASSATGGVGQPQHF.

This rearrangement joins TRBV30 to TRBJ2-3; 7 nucleotides agree with TRBD2. CDR3 size: 12 residues. CDR1 GTSNPN and CDR2 SVGIG come from the germline V gene (reference sequence). Losses at the gene ends were 4 bases for V and 6 bases for J; bases not matched to a gene: 4. The CDR3 DNA sequence: TGTGCCTGGAACGGGGGGTCGGATACGCAGTATTTT. Its protein product is CAWNGGSDTQYF. Together with reference TRBV30 and TRBJ2-3, the CDR3 gives the full variable domain: SQTIHQWPATLVQPVGSPLSLECTVEGTSNPNLYWYRQAAGRGLQLLFYSVGIGQISSEVPQNLSASRPQDRQFILSSKKLLLSDSGFYLCAWNGGSDTQYFGPGTRLTVL.

The gene calls are TRBV29-1 and TRBJ2-5; D may be TRBD1 (6 bases). V was clipped by 4 bases and J by 0 bases, with 9 bases between them. Per the germline V gene, CDR1 is SQVTM and CDR2 is ANQGSEA. The CDR3 has 13 residues. This chain's CDR3 is CSVGGLYQETQYF. CDR3 sequence (DNA): TGCAGCGTTGGGGGGCTGTACCAAGAGACCCAGTACTTC.

This clone came up a few times. The same CDR3 also results from other DNA sequences found in this sample. The V and J genes are TRBV30 and TRBJ1-2; TRBD1 might be the D (6 bases). V was pared by 2 bases and J by 4 bases, with 8 bases between. The CDR3 loop spans 12 amino acids. From germline, CDR1 is GTSNPN and CDR2 SVGIG (reference sequence). As DNA, the CDR3 is TGTGCCTGGAGTCTACAGGGCTATGGCTACACCTTC. It specifies CAWSLQGYGYTF.

This chain connects TRBV10-3 to TRBJ2-5; 9 bases fit TRBD2. The length of the CDR3 is 16 residues. Germline lookup yields CDR1 ENHRY and CDR2 SYGVKD. Losses at the gene ends were 4 bases for V and 1 base for J; bases not matched to a gene: 7. The CDR3 nucleotides are TGTGCCATCAGTGCCGCGCGGGGGGGCGTCCAAGAGACCCAGTACTTC. Translating gives CAISAARGGVQETQYF.

In DNA form, the CDR3 reads TGTGCCAGCAGTGATGCGTCCGGGGTATACAATCAGCCCCAGCATTTT. It yields the protein CASSDASGVYNQPQHF. This rearrangement joins TRBV25-1 to TRBJ1-5; the D is unclear. From germline, CDR1 is MGHDK and CDR2 SYGVNS. Trimming took 3 bases from V and 3 from J, leaving 15 bases between them. The length of the CDR3 is 16 residues.

This rearrangement joins TRBV7-6 to TRBJ2-5; TRBD1 matches at 7 bases. The CDR3 has 16 residues. Germline CDR1 SGHVS, CDR2 FNYEAQ. The V and J ends lost 0 bases and 4 bases, in that order; junction bases with no gene match: 8. Here the CDR3 DNA reads TGTGCCAGCAGCTTAGCGGGGCTAGGGGGCGGAGAGACCCAGTACTTC. It is translated as CASSLAGLGGGETQYF.

This clone showed up just a few times. Different DNA sequences within this sample yield the same CDR3. V is TRBV7-9 and J is TRBJ1-5, with D possibly matching TRBD1 (5 bases). Trimming left V 0 bases short and J 6 bases short, with 6 bases between. The CDR3 extends over 13 amino acids. Germline lookup yields CDR1 SEHNR and CDR2 FQNEAQ (reference sequence). The CDR3 DNA is TGTGCCAGCAGCTTAGCGGGGGGTCAGCCCCAGCATTTT. Protein sequence: CASSLAGGQPQHF.

This clone has a single count. The chain is built from TRBV29-1 and TRBJ2-1; 9 bases are shared with TRBD2. The CDR3 totals 14 residues. The germline V gene encodes CDR1 SQVTM and CDR2 ANQGSEA. J gave up 10 bases and V 4 bases, and 11 bases lay outside the gene matches. This chain's CDR3 is CSVGLAGSLREQFF. The CDR3, as DNA: TGCAGCGTTGGGCTAGCGGGGTCTCTACGGGAGCAGTTCTTC.